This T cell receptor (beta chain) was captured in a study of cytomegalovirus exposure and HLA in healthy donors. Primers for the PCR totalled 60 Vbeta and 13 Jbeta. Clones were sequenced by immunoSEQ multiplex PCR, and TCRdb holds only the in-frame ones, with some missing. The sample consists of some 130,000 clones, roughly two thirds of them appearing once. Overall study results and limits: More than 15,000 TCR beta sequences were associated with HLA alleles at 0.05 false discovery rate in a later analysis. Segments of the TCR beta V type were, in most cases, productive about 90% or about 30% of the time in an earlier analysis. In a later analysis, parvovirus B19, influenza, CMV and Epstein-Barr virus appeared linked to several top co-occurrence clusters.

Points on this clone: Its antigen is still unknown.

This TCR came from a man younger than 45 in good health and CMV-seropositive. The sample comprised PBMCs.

CDR3 nucleotide sequence: TGTGCCAGCACCCTTATTGCGCGCCCGGAGATTCAGTACTTC. The encoded protein is CASTLIARPEIQYF. The chain uses TRBV19 and TRBJ2-4; no clear D gene. This CDR3 has 14 amino acids. V lost 9 bases, J lost 10 bases, and 22 bases lay in between. From germline, CDR1 is LNHDA and CDR2 SQIVND (reference sequence).